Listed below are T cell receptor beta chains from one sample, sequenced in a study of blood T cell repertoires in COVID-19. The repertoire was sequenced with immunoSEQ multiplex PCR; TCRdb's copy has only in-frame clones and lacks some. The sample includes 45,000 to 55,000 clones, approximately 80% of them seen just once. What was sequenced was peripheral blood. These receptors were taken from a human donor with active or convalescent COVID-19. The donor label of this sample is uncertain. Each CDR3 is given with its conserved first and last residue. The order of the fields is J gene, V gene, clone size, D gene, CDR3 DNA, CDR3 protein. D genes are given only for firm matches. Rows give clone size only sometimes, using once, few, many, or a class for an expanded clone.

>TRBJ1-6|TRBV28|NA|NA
TGTGCCAGCACTTCTGGGGGGGAGACCCCGGGTTCACCCCTCCACTTT
CASTSGGETPGSPLHF
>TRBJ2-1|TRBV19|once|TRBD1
TGTGCCAGTAGTATTCGGACAGGGGCCCATGAGCAGTTCTTC
CASSIRTGAHEQFF
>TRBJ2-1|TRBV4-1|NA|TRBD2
TGCGCCAGCAGCCAAGTTCCAGCGGGAGCCTACAATGAGCAGTTCTTC
CASSQVPAGAYNEQFF
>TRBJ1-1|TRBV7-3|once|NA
TGTGCCAGCGCCCCGAGCGGGGACAACACTGAAGCTTTCTTT
CASAPSGDNTEAFF
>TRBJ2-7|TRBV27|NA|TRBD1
TGTGCCAGCAGCCGGGACAGGGACTACGAGCAGTACTTC
CASSRDRDYEQYF
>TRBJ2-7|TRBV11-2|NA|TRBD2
TGTGCCAGCAGCCCCGGGACTAGCGTTCCCTACGAGCAGTACTTC
CASSPGTSVPYEQYF
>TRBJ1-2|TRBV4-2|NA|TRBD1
TGTGCCAGCAGCCAAAAAACAGGGGAGCGTGGCTACACCTTC
CASSQKTGERGYTF
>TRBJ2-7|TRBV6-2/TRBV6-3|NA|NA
TGTGCCAGCAGTCGGGGTGGATACGAGCAGTACTTC
CASSRGGYEQYF
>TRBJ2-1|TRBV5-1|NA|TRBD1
TGCGCCAGCAGTTCCGGCGGGACAGGAGGTGAGCAGTTCTTC
CASSSGGTGGEQFF
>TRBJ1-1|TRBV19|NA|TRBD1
TGTGCCAGTAGTAGGACAGGGGGGAACACTGAAGCTTTCTTT
CASSRTGGNTEAFF
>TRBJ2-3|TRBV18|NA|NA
TGTGCCAGCTCACCAGGGGGGTCTGGCACAGATACGCAGTATTTT
CASSPGGSGTDTQYF
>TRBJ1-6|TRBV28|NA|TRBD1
TGTGCCAGCAGGTCGACAGGGGATTCACCCCTCCACTTT
CASRSTGDSPLHF
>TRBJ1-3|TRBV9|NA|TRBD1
TGTGCCAGCAGCGTAGGAGGGACAGCGTACTCTGGAAACACCATATATTTT
CASSVGGTAYSGNTIYF
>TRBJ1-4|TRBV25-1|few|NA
TGTGCCAGCAGTGAAGCCCCCACAGGGCGCGAAAAACTGTTTTTT
CASSEAPTGREKLFF
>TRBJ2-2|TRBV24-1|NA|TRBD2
TGTGCCACCACCGGGAGGGCAGGCACCGGGGAGCTGTTTTTT
CATTGRAGTGELFF
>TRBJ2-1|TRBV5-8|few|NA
TGTGCCAGCAGCTTAGGAATTAGCGGTGCCAATGAGCAGTTCTTC
CASSLGISGANEQFF
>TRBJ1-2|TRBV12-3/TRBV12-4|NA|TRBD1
TGTGCCAGCAGTGGGACAGGGGGGTATGGCTACACCTTC
CASSGTGGYGYTF
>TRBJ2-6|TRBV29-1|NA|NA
TGCAGCGTTGATTCGGTCTCTGGGGCCAACGTCCTGACTTTC
CSVDSVSGANVLTF
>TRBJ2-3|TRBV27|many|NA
TGTGCCAGCAGTTTATATCGGCTCCGGGGTAGCACAGATACGCAGTATTTT
CASSLYRLRGSTDTQYF
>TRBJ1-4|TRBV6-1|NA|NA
TGTGCCAGCAGTGAAGAAGGCAGGGGTAATGAAAAACTGTTTTTT
CASSEEGRGNEKLFF
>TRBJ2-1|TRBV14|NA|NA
TGTGCCAGCAGCCAAGCCGATACTCTTAGCTCCTACAATGAGCAGTTCTTC
CASSQADTLSSYNEQFF
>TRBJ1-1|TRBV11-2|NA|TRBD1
TGTGCCAGCAGACTCCCGGGACAGGGGACAGAAGCTTTCTTT
CASRLPGQGTEAFF
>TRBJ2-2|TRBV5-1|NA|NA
TGCGCCAGCAGCTTGGGAGGGAGATCGACCACCGGGGAGCTGTTTTTT
CASSLGGRSTTGELFF
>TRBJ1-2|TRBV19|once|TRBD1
TGTGCCAGTAGTGTCCGGGACAGGGGGAACTATGGCTACACCTTC
CASSVRDRGNYGYTF
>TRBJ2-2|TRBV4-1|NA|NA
TGCGCCAGCAGCCAAGGGTATTCGGGGGCGAACACCGGGGAGCTGTTTTTT
CASSQGYSGANTGELFF
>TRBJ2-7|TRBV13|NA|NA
TGTGCCAGCAGCTCAGGGCGAGCCCTATCCTACGAGCAGTACTTC
CASSSGRALSYEQYF
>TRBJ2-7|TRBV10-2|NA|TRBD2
TGCGCCAGCAGTGAGGGACTAGCTTCCTACGAGCAGTACTTC
CASSEGLASYEQYF
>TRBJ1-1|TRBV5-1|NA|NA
TGCGCCAGCAGCATAACCGGGTCGAACACTGAAGCTTTCTTT
CASSITGSNTEAFF
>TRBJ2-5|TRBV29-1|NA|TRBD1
TGCAGCGTTAACAGGGGGTTCCAAGAGACCCAGTACTTC
CSVNRGFQETQYF
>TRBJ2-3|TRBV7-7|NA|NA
TGTGCCAGCAGCTTAAATGACGGGAGCACAGATACGCAGTATTTT
CASSLNDGSTDTQYF
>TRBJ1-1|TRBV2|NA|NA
TGTGCCAGCAGTTCGGTTGCTGAGGCTTTCTTT
CASSSVAEAFF